The sequence of this TCR beta chain was determined in a study of blood T cell repertoires in COVID-19. Study information: The origin of the acute and convalescent COVID-19 samples was the United States, Italy and Spain.

Deletions cut 0 bases from V and 10 bases from J, with 10 bases between. CDR3 length equals 12 residues. Germline V gene data show CDR1 as SGHNT and CDR2 as YYREEE (reference sequence). This clone was picked up a small number of times. TCRdb keeps only in-frame clones here, not all; method: immunoSEQ multiplex PCR. This table holds 300,000 to 400,000 clones, about 87% found once. The sequence derives from a woman between 45 and 60 years old who had recovered from COVID-19. The rearrangement uses TRBV5-4 and TRBJ1-2; D is uncertain. The sample consisted of peripheral blood. CDR3 amino acids: CASSLDSFDYTF. CDR3 nucleotide sequence: TGTGCCAGCAGCTTGGACAGCTTTGACTACACCTTC.